These T cell receptor beta chains were read from a single sample in a study of cytomegalovirus exposure and HLA in healthy donors. Measured with immunoSEQ multiplex PCR; TCRdb has only the in-frame clones, and not every one. With 100,000 to 150,000 clones in the sample, the ten largest clones hold around 2.7%. Sequencing used PBMCs. These receptors all come from a man aged 30 to 39 in good health and CMV-seronegative. Both conserved end residues are part of each CDR3. D genes are given only for firm matches.

D | J | V | length | CDR3 | DNA
NA | TRBJ2-2 | TRBV4-3 | 14 | CASSQGQGSGELFF | TGCGCCAGCAGCCAAGGTCAGGGGTCCGGGGAGCTGTTTTTT
NA | TRBJ1-4 | TRBV25-1 | 16 | CASSDISRATNEKLFF | TGTGCCAGCAGTGATATCTCCAGGGCTACTAATGAAAAACTGTTTTTT
TRBD1 | TRBJ1-5 | TRBV18 | 17 | CASSPSGQGYSNQPQHF | TGTGCCAGCTCACCATCGGGACAGGGGTATAGCAATCAGCCCCAGCATTTT
TRBD1 | TRBJ1-4 | TRBV6-5 | 14 | CASSYGLGQTKLFF | TGTGCCAGCAGTTATGGTCTGGGACAGACAAAACTGTTTTTT
NA | TRBJ2-7 | TRBV6-5 | 13 | CASSYSGRYEQYF | TGTGCCAGCAGTTACTCGGGGAGATACGAGCAGTACTTC
TRBD1 | TRBJ2-1 | TRBV2 | 14 | CASKGQGLNNEQFF | TGTGCCAGCAAAGGACAGGGGTTAAACAATGAGCAGTTCTTC
NA | TRBJ2-5 | TRBV2 | 17 | CASSPSPEEGVTKTQYF | TGTGCCAGCAGTCCCTCCCCTGAAGAGGGAGTAACAAAGACCCAGTACTTC
TRBD1 | TRBJ2-3 | TRBV11-2 | 16 | CASSLEGRGRTDTQYF | TGTGCCAGCAGCTTAGAGGGCAGGGGGCGGACAGATACGCAGTATTTT
NA | TRBJ2-2 | TRBV6-1 | 14 | CASSDDFRPGELFF | TGTGCCAGCAGTGATGACTTTAGACCCGGGGAGCTGTTTTTT
TRBD1 | TRBJ2-3 | TRBV5-4 | 13 | CASRVQGADTQYF | TGTGCCAGCAGAGTACAGGGGGCAGATACGCAGTATTTT
NA | TRBJ1-1 | TRBV7-9 | 16 | CASSPGRREWNTEAFF | TGTGCCAGCAGCCCAGGCAGGCGGGAATGGAACACTGAAGCTTTCTTT
NA | TRBJ1-5 | TRBV7-3 | 15 | CASRAGQSYNQPQHF | TGTGCCAGCAGAGCCGGACAGTCTTACAATCAGCCCCAGCATTTT
TRBD1 | TRBJ1-1 | TRBV5-1 | 14 | CASSSWDRGTEAFF | TGCGCCAGCAGCTCCTGGGACAGGGGAACTGAAGCTTTCTTT
TRBD2 | TRBJ2-7 | TRBV6-6 | 15 | CASSYSRGGSYEQYF | TGTGCCAGCAGTTACTCAAGGGGAGGGTCCTACGAGCAGTACTTC
NA | TRBJ1-1 | TRBV6-5 | 14 | CASSYGGQNTEAFF | TGTGCCAGCAGTTACGGGGGCCAGAACACTGAAGCTTTCTTT
TRBD2 | TRBJ2-3 | TRBV6-1 | 15 | CASSVLAGSTDTQYF | TGTGCCAGCAGTGTCCTAGCGGGTAGCACAGATACGCAGTATTTT
NA | TRBJ2-7 | TRBV28 | 13 | CASCRPGVSEQYF | TGTGCCAGCTGTCGACCAGGGGTAAGCGAGCAGTACTTC
NA | TRBJ2-7 | TRBV15 | 14 | CATSRDEDFHEQYF | TGTGCCACCAGCAGAGATGAGGACTTCCACGAGCAGTACTTC
NA | TRBJ2-7 | TRBV28 | 12 | CASSPRGREAYF | TGTGCCAGCAGCCCCAGAGGCAGGGAGGCGTACTTC
NA | TRBJ1-2 | TRBV2 | 14 | CASLEETNYYGYTF | TGTGCCAGCCTCGAGGAAACCAATTATTATGGCTACACCTTC
TRBD1 | TRBJ1-6 | TRBV5-6 | 15 | CASSGGTGDNSPLHF | TGTGCCAGCAGCGGGGGGACAGGGGATAATTCACCCCTCCACTTT
TRBD1 | TRBJ1-4 | TRBV19 | 16 | CASSGGTGTGGEKLFF | TGTGCCAGTAGTGGAGGGACCGGGACAGGAGGGGAAAAACTGTTTTTT
NA | TRBJ2-1 | TRBV6-5 | 16 | CASSFPRGSSYNEQFF | TGTGCCAGCAGTTTCCCTAGGGGAAGTTCCTACAATGAGCAGTTCTTC
TRBD1 | TRBJ2-2 | TRBV5-4 | 14 | CASSRGQGTGELFF | TGTGCCAGCAGCCGAGGACAGGGCACCGGGGAGCTGTTTTTT
TRBD2 | TRBJ2-1 | TRBV5-1 | 15 | CASSLRTSGDNEQFF | TGCGCCAGCAGCTTGAGGACTAGCGGGGACAATGAGCAGTTCTTC
TRBD1 | TRBJ1-4 | TRBV30 | 13 | CAWGQGLNEKLFF | TGTGCCTGGGGACAGGGTTTAAATGAAAAACTGTTTTTT
NA | TRBJ1-1 | TRBV28 | 12 | CASRHPNTEAFF | TGTGCCAGCAGACATCCTAACACTGAAGCTTTCTTT
NA | TRBJ2-2 | TRBV2 | 14 | CASKGDTDTGELFF | TGTGCCAGCAAGGGGGACACTGACACCGGGGAGCTGTTTTTT
NA | TRBJ2-7 | TRBV2 | 14 | CASSWPSGRTEQYF | TGTGCCAGCAGTTGGCCCAGCGGTCGGACCGAGCAGTACTTC
NA | TRBJ1-5 | TRBV5-4 | 18 | CASSYQAGPLYSNQPQHF | TGTGCCAGCAGCTATCAAGCAGGGCCCCTATATAGCAATCAGCCCCAGCATTTT
TRBD2 | TRBJ2-7 | TRBV2 | 14 | CASRSSGYSYEQYF | TGTGCCAGCCGTAGTAGCGGGTACTCCTACGAGCAGTACTTC
TRBD2 | TRBJ2-7 | TRBV28 | 12 | CACAGGSYEQYF | TGTGCCTGCGCGGGAGGGTCCTACGAGCAGTACTTC
TRBD1 | TRBJ1-2 | TRBV6-5 | 14 | CASSYPGTGDGYTF | TGTGCCAGCAGTTACCCCGGGACAGGGGATGGCTACACCTTC
TRBD2 | TRBJ2-7 | TRBV28 | 14 | CASSLGSGSYEQYF | TGTGCCAGCAGTTTAGGTAGCGGGAGTTACGAGCAGTACTTC
NA | TRBJ2-1 | TRBV5-6 | 13 | CASSLGRGNEQFF | TGTGCCAGCAGCTTGGGCCGAGGGAATGAGCAGTTCTTC
NA | TRBJ1-5 | TRBV7-8 | 15 | CASSPGEGEGQPQHF | TGTGCCAGCAGCCCAGGGGAGGGGGAAGGTCAGCCCCAGCATTTT
NA | TRBJ2-7 | TRBV6-5 | 15 | CASSYSYRASYEQYF | TGTGCCAGCAGTTACTCATACAGGGCCTCCTACGAGCAGTACTTC
TRBD1 | TRBJ1-2 | TRBV5-4 | 15 | CASSLPGQGHYGYTF | TGTGCCAGCAGCTTACCGGGACAGGGGCACTATGGCTACACCTTC
NA | TRBJ1-1 | TRBV4-3 | 16 | CASSQDLTGMNTEAFF | TGCGCCAGCAGCCAAGATCTGACAGGTATGAACACTGAAGCTTTCTTT
NA | TRBJ1-2 | TRBV7-9 | 15 | CASSSPFRVNYGYTF | TGTGCCAGCAGCTCCCCCTTCAGGGTTAACTATGGCTACACCTTC
NA | TRBJ1-1 | TRBV18 | 15 | CASSPLQSVATEAFF | TGTGCCAGCTCCCCCTTACAAAGCGTCGCCACTGAAGCTTTCTTT
NA | TRBJ2-1 | TRBV19 | 12 | CASSIPDREQFF | TGTGCCAGTAGTATACCCGACAGGGAGCAGTTCTTC
TRBD2 | TRBJ2-5 | TRBV18 | 14 | CASSVGLVQETQYF | TGTGCCAGCTCAGTAGGACTAGTTCAAGAGACCCAGTACTTC
NA | TRBJ2-3 | TRBV6-5 | 13 | CATRSQSTDTQYF | TGTGCCACCAGAAGCCAAAGCACAGATACGCAGTATTTT
TRBD1 | TRBJ2-2 | TRBV6-4 | 16 | CASSGTGGETIGELFF | TGTGCCAGCAGCGGGACAGGGGGCGAAACTATCGGGGAGCTGTTTTTT
TRBD1 | TRBJ2-1 | TRBV6-1 | 17 | CASSERRGLRSYNEQFF | TGTGCCAGCAGTGAGAGAAGGGGGCTAAGGTCCTACAATGAGCAGTTCTTC
TRBD2 | TRBJ2-1 | TRBV2 | 18 | CASSGLAVRLGFNNEQFF | TGTGCCAGCTCGGGACTAGCGGTCCGGCTAGGATTTAACAATGAGCAGTTCTTC
NA | TRBJ1-6 | TRBV29-1 | 11 | CSETGYSPLHF | TGCAGCGAGACGGGGTATTCACCCCTCCACTTT
NA | TRBJ1-4 | TRBV19 | 13 | CASSMGRDEKLFF | TGTGCCAGTAGTATGGGGAGGGATGAAAAACTGTTTTTT
TRBD2 | TRBJ2-4 | TRBV6-6 | 16 | CASSYSKLAGLNIQYF | TGTGCCAGCAGTTACTCGAAGTTAGCGGGATTAAACATTCAGTACTTC
NA | TRBJ1-1 | TRBV7-2 | 13 | CASSAQGNTEAFF | TGTGCCAGCAGCGCCCAGGGGAACACTGAAGCTTTCTTT
NA | TRBJ2-7 | TRBV18 | 14 | CASSPRQAPGEQYF | TGTGCCAGCTCACCACGACAGGCCCCCGGCGAGCAGTACTTC
TRBD2 | TRBJ2-5 | TRBV13 | 16 | CASSPRGREGQETQYF | TGTGCCAGCAGCCCAAGGGGGCGGGAGGGCCAAGAGACCCAGTACTTC
NA | TRBJ2-1 | TRBV5-1 | 15 | CASSLVSGQTGEQFF | TGCGCCAGCAGCTTGGTGTCGGGCCAGACAGGTGAGCAGTTCTTC
NA | TRBJ2-7 | TRBV6-5 | 16 | CASSYSTDYSSYEQYF | TGTGCCAGCAGTTACTCGACGGATTACAGCTCCTACGAGCAGTACTTC
NA | TRBJ1-1 | TRBV6-4 | 13 | CASSAALNTEAFF | TGTGCCAGCAGTGCCGCGTTGAACACTGAAGCTTTCTTT